This TCR beta chain was sequenced during a study of blood T cell repertoires in COVID-19. Study at large: Specimens from acute and convalescent COVID-19 originated in the United States, Italy and Spain. PBMCs, B-cell-depleted T cells, or T cells provided the cDNA or gDNA that made up the material.

In the study's own analysis: Reference gene primer amplification gave nucleated cell count estimates. Profiled with immunoSEQ multiplex PCR; TCRdb holds only in-frame clones, not every one. Clone size and V and J calls were adopted from that table, with D and trimming inferred from the DNA. Found here are fewer than 200,000 clones, 80% to 90% of them singletons; the top ten hold around 1.5%. The source of this sequence is a woman between 45 and 60 years old with acute or convalescent COVID-19. Sequenced material: peripheral blood.

The CDR3: CASSLAPLANSYNEQFF. The CDR3 DNA sequence: TGCGCCAGCAGCTTGGCCCCACTAGCTAACTCCTACAATGAGCAGTTCTTC. V and J are TRBV5-1 and TRBJ2-1; perhaps TRBD2 as D (6 bases). Trimming stripped 0 bases from V and 0 bases from J, with 13 bases between. The length of the CDR3 is 17 residues. Germline V CDR1 and CDR2: SGHRS, YFSETQ.